Reported below is one T cell receptor (beta chain). This record belongs to a study of control samples from healthy donors and cancer patients. The data were produced by immunoSEQ multiplex PCR, yet TCRdb's version contains in-frame clones alone and is incomplete. The sample consists of roughly 92,000 clones, about 85% of them appearing once. Germline loops: CDR1 MDHEN, CDR2 SYDVKM. V was shortened by 2 bases and J by 5 bases, with 18 bases between the two germline ends. The CDR3 covers 16 residues. Specimen: blood. The chain has TRBV28 and TRBJ1-2, with D possibly being TRBD1 (6 bases). This receptor was obtained from a woman aged 50 to 65 in good health. The CDR3 protein is CASSLPAQGGRYGYTF. CDR3 DNA sequence: TGTGCCAGCAGTTTACCGGCACAGGGCGGTAGGTATGGCTACACCTTC.